These 18 T cell receptor beta chains came from one sample sequenced in a study of Graves' ophthalmopathy and Graves' hyperthyroidism. Beta-chain TCR CDR3 regions were amplified from RNA transcripts. HTBI primers primed a first-round RT-PCR, and a second-round multiplex PCR followed. TCRdb reprocessed the multiplex PCR reads via MiXCR and lists one record per CDR3 protein. The sample has around 1,000,000 distinct CDR3 sequences, 36% seen once. The sequencing sample was made of peripheral blood or thyroid tissue (not recorded which). The receptors come from an adult man with Graves' hyperthyroidism.

As for this clonotype: It is likely a read error, because the conserved phenylalanine at the end of the CDR3 is missing. The V call is TRBV7-9, the J call TRBJ1-2; D is uncertain. CDR3 length: 15 residues. The germline gives CDR1 SEHNR, CDR2 FQNEAQ (reference sequence). The V and J ends lost 6 bases and 8 bases respectively, with 22 bases between them. CDR3: CASSANFVAGYGYTL. The DNA of the CDR3 is TGTGCCAGCAGTGCCAACTTCGTGGCCGGCTACGGCTACACCCTC.

This chain joins TRBV7-2 and TRBJ2-7, with 12 nucleotides matching TRBD2. The CDR3 length is 16 residues. Germline CDR1 and CDR2: SGHTA and FQGNSA. Trimming removed 5 bases from V and 3 bases from J; junction bases left unmatched: 8. This chain's CDR3 is CASSAASGRAVYEQYF. DNA of the CDR3: TGTGCCAGCAGCGCCGCTAGCGGGAGGGCGGTCTACGAGCAGTACTTC. The entire variable domain, with the rest obtained from reference TRBV7-2 and TRBJ2-7, is as follows: GAGVSQSPSNKVTEKGKDVELRCDPISGHTALYWYRQSLGQGLEFLIYFQGNSAPDKSGLPSDRFSAERTGGSVSTLTIQRTQQEDSAVYLCASSAASGRAVYEQYFGPGTRLTVT.

In its sample, this clonotype was seen many times. V gene TRBV4-2 combines with J gene TRBJ1-5; D not resolved. The germline CDR1 and CDR2 sequences are LGHNA and YNFKEQ. This CDR3 spans 13 amino acids. The V end lost 4 bases, the J end lost 5 bases, and 9 bases lay between the germline ends. The CDR3: CASSLNIDQPQHF. The CDR3, as DNA: TGTGCCAGCAGCCTAAACATCGATCAGCCCCAGCATTTT.

As concerns this clonotype: It is unclear where the CDR3 begins or ends on the DNA, so no DNA is shown, and the CDR3 is as TCRdb lists it. V gene TRBV6-5 combines with J gene TRBJ2-7; TRBD1 reflects the table's D call only, with no check against the DNA. Per the germline V gene, CDR1 is MNHEY and CDR2 is SVGAGI. 15 amino acids form the CDR3, both terminal residues included. CDR3: CASSSSGPLRYEQYF.

This clonotype was seen ten or more times. The V gene is TRBV10-3, the J gene TRBJ2-7; D perhaps matches TRBD1 (6 bases). Trimming removed 10 bases at V and 4 bases at J, with 17 bases between. The germline V gene encodes CDR1 ENHRY and CDR2 SYGVKD. This CDR3 region has 13 residues. The chain's CDR3 is CATWTEGRYEQYF. CDR3 nucleotides: TGTGCCACCTGGACAGAGGGGCGGTACGAGCAGTACTTC.

The chain recombines TRBV7-2 with TRBJ2-7; a weak D match, TRBD2 (5 bases). V lost 0 bases and J lost 1, with 10 bases in between. Germline V gene lookup returns CDR1 SGHTA and CDR2 FQGNSA. The CDR3 spans 15 residues. CDR3 sequence (DNA): TGTGCCAGCAGCTTAGCGAGAGGGTTGTCCTACGAGCAGTACTTC. Its translation is CASSLARGLSYEQYF.

A note on this clonotype: The DNA is omitted, as the CDR3 cannot be located on it reliably, and the CDR3 follows TCRdb's listing. The genes are TRBV25-1 and TRBJ1-2; the DNA was not compared with TRBD1, the D call given in the table. Looked up from germline, CDR1 is MGHDK and CDR2 is SYGVNS. Both ends counted, the CDR3 spans 16 residues. The chain's CDR3 is CACSARLTGRVGGYTF.

The rearrangement joins TRBV20-1 to TRBJ1-5; 7 bases line up with TRBD1. The CDR3 is made up of 13 amino acids. The trim removed 4 bases at V and 6 bases at J, leaving 6 bases unmatched. Germline loops: CDR1 DFQATT, CDR2 SNEGSKA (reference sequence). CDR3 loop: CSANRDSRQPQHF. Written as DNA, the CDR3 is TGCAGTGCTAACCGGGACAGCCGTCAGCCCCAGCATTTT.

The chain carries TRBV5-6 and TRBJ1-6; no clear D gene. V lost 4 bases to trimming and J lost 3 bases, with 14 bases between them. In germline, CDR1 is SGHDT, CDR2 YYEEEE. The CDR3 is 16 amino acids. In DNA form, the CDR3 reads TGTGCCAGCAGCCTAATCGGGAGTTACTATAATTCACCCCTCCACTTT. This gives the protein CASSLIGSYYNSPLHF. The full variable domain, completed using reference TRBV5-6 and TRBJ1-6, is DAGVTQSPTHLIKTRGQQVTLRCSPKSGHDTVSWYQQALGQGPQFIFQYYEEEERQRGNFPDRFSGHQFPNYSSELNVNALLLGDSALYLCASSLIGSYYNSPLHFGNGTRLTVT.

This clonotype was found a few times. At one end, the junction sequence differs from germline, possibly due to a read error. The J gene is TRBJ2-5, the V gene TRBV5-5, with D uncertain. Germline values: CDR1 SGHKS, CDR2 YYEKEE (reference sequence). This CDR3 comprises 15 residues. CDR3 DNA sequence: TGCGCCAGCAGCCAAGATAGCCGGCCAAGGGAGACCCAGTACTTC. This sequence encodes CASSQDSRPRETQYF.

On this clonotype: One junction end disagrees with the germline gene, perhaps due to a read error. The rearrangement uses TRBV7-2 and TRBJ2-2; D possibly corresponds to TRBD2 (6 bases). The length of the CDR3 is 15 residues. Per germline, CDR1 SGHTA and CDR2 FQGNSA. The CDR3, as DNA: TGTGCCAGCAGCTTAACCGGTCGCGGGATGGTTGAGCAGTTTTTT. This codes for CASSLTGRGMVEQFF. Looking up the rest from reference TRBV7-2 and TRBJ2-2 gives the full variable domain: GAGVSQSPSNKVTEKGKDVELRCDPISGHTALYWYRQSLGQGLEFLIYFQGNSAPDKSGLPSDRFSAERTGGSVSTLTIQRTQQEDSAVYLCASSLTGRGMVEQFFGEGSRLTVL.

The V gene is TRBV6-2 or TRBV6-3, the J gene TRBJ1-1, with D unresolved. This CDR3 comprises 15 residues. From germline, CDR1 is MNHEY and CDR2 SVGEGT. V was pared by 7 bases and J by 1 base, with 16 bases between. The DNA for the CDR3 is TGTGCCAGCACTCCCCCACTTCTTGAGAACACTGAAGCTTTCTTT. It yields the protein CASTPPLLENTEAFF.

This clonotype was seen ten or more times. The chain is built from TRBV10-3 and TRBJ1-4, with 9 bases that match TRBD1. Per germline, CDR1 ENHRY and CDR2 SYGVKD. The trim removed 3 bases at V and 7 bases at J, leaving 6 bases unmatched. CDR3 length: 15 amino acids. In DNA, the CDR3 is TGTGCCATCAGTGACTGGACAGGGGATGGTGAAAAACTGTTTTTT. Translation gives CAISDWTGDGEKLFF.

This clonotype has a handful of counts. The chain combines TRBV7-6 with TRBJ2-2, with D unresolved. The CDR3 is made up of 13 amino acids. Trimming shortened V by 7 bases and J by 6 bases, and 12 bases separated the two germline ends. CDR1 and CDR2 from the germline V gene are SGHVS and FNYEAQ. The CDR3 loop reads CASKPRLPGELFF. The CDR3 DNA reads as TGTGCCAGCAAACCCAGGTTACCCGGGGAGCTGTTTTTT.

This clonotype was recorded a few times. This chain links TRBV4-1 with TRBJ1-2, with D unclear. V was clipped by 0 bases and J by 2 bases, with 16 bases between them. This CDR3 contains 17 residues. Germline V gene lookup returns CDR1 MGHRA and CDR2 YSYEKL. In nucleotides, the CDR3 is TGCGCCAGCAGCCAAGATGATGCCCCCCGGGCCAACTATGGCTACACCTTC. Translating it yields CASSQDDAPRANYGYTF.

Of note for this clonotype: One end of the junction fails to match germline, which may point to a read error. V usage is TRBV13 and J usage is TRBJ1-5; a weak D match, TRBD1 (6 bases). Germline loops: CDR1 PRHDT, CDR2 FYEKMQ (reference sequence). This CDR3 has 15 amino acids. The CDR3 sequence: CASSLAGGPGQPQHF. Here the CDR3 DNA reads TGCGCCAGCAGCTTGGCCGGGGGGCCGGGTCAGCCCCAGCATTTT.

The chain employs TRBV7-9 and TRBJ2-5; the D gene is possibly TRBD1 (5 bases). This CDR3 is built from 16 residues. Germline CDR1 SEHNR, CDR2 FQNEAQ (reference sequence). V dropped 5 bases and J dropped 4 bases, with 20 bases sitting between them. CDR3 residues: CASSPRGQWLRETQYF. CDR3 sequence (DNA): TGTGCCAGCAGCCCTAGGGGCCAGTGGTTGCGAGAGACCCAGTACTTC.

There are a few counts of this clonotype. The V and J genes are TRBV7-9 and TRBJ1-1; no clear D gene. Looked up from germline, CDR1 is SEHNR and CDR2 is FQNEAQ (reference sequence). V gave up 3 bases and J gave up 3 bases, with 8 bases separating them. The CDR3 totals 13 residues. The DNA for the CDR3 is TGTGCCAGCAGCTTCATCGGAGACACTGAAGCTTTCTTT. It is translated as CASSFIGDTEAFF.